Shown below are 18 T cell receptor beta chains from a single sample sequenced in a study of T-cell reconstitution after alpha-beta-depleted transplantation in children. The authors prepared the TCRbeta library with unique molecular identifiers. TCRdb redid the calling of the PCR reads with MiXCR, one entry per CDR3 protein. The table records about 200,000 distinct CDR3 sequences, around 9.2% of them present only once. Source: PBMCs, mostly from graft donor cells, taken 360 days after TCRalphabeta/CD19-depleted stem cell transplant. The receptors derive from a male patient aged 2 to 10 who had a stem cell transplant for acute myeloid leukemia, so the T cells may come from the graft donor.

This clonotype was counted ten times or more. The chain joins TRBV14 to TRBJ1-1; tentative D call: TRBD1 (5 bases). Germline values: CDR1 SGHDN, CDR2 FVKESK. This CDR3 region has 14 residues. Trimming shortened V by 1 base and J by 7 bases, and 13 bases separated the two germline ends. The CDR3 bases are TGTGCCAGCAGCCAAGTTAGGGGAGGGAGTGAAGCTTTCTTT. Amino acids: CASSQVRGGSEAFF.

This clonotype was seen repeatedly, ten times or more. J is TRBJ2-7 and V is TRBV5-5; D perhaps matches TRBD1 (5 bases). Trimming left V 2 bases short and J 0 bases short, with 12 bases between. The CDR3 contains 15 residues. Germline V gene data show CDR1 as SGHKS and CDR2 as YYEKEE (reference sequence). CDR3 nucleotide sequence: TGTGCCAGCAGCTTAAGTTACAGGTTCTCCTACGAGCAGTACTTC. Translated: CASSLSYRFSYEQYF.

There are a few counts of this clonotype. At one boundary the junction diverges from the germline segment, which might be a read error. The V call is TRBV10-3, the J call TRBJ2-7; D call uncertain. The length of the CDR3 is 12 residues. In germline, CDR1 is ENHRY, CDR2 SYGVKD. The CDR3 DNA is TGTGCCATCAAAACCGAGGAGTACGGGCAGTACTTC. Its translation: CAIKTEEYGQYF.

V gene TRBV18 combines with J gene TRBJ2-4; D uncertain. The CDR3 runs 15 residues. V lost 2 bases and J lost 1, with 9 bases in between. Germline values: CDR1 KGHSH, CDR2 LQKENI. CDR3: CASSPMDLAKNIQYF. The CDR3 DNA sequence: TGTGCCAGCTCACCAATGGACCTGGCCAAAAACATTCAGTACTTC.

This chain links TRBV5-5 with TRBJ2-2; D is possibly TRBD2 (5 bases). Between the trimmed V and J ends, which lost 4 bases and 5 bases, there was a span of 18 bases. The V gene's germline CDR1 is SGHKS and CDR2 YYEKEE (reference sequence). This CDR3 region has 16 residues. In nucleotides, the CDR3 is TGTGCCAGCAGCCGGAGTCGTGAGGGTGTTACCGGGGAGCTGTTTTTT. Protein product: CASSRSREGVTGELFF.

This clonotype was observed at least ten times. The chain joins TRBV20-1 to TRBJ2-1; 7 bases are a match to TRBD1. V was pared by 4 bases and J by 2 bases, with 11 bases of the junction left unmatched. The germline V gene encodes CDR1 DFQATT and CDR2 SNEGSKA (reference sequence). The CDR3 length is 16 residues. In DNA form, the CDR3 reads TGCAGTGCTATTGGGACCGGGACAGCCGCCTACAATGAGCAGTTCTTC. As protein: CSAIGTGTAAYNEQFF.

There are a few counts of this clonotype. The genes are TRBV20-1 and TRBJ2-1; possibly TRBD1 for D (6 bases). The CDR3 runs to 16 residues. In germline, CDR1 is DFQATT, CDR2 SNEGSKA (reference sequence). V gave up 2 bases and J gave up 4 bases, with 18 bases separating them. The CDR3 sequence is CSARKGGGGTYNEQFF. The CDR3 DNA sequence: TGCAGTGCTAGAAAGGGCGGTGGGGGCACGTACAATGAGCAGTTCTTC.

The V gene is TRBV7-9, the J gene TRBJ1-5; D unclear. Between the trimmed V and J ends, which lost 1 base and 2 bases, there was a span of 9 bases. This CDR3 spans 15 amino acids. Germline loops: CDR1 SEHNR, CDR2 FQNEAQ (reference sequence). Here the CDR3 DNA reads TGTGCCAGCAGCTTAGTCAGCGAAGGCAATCAGCCCCAGCATTTT. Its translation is CASSLVSEGNQPQHF.

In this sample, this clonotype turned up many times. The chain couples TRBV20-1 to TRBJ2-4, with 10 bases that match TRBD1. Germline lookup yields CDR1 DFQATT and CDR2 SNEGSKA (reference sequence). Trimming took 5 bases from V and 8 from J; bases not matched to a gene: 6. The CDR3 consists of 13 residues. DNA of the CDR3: TGCAGTGCTGTGGGGGACAGGGGATACATTCAGTACTTC. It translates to CSAVGDRGYIQYF.

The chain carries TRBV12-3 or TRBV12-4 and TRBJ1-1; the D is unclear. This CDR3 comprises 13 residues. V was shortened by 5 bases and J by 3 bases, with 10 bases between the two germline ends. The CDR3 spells CASSPVEYTEAFF. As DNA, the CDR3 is TGTGCCAGCAGTCCCGTAGAATACACTGAAGCTTTCTTT.

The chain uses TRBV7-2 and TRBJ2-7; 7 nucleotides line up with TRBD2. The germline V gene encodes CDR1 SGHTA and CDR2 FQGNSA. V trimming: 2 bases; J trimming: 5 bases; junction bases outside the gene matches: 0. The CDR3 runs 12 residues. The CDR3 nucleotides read TGTGCCAGCAGCTTAACTAGCGACGAGCAGTACGTC. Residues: CASSLTSDEQYV.

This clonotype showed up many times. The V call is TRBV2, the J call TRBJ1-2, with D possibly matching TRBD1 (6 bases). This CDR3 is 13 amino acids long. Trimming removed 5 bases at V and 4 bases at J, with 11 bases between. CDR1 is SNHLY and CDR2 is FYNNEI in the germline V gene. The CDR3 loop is CASSRQEVYGYTF. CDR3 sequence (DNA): TGTGCCAGCAGTCGACAGGAAGTCTATGGCTACACCTTC.

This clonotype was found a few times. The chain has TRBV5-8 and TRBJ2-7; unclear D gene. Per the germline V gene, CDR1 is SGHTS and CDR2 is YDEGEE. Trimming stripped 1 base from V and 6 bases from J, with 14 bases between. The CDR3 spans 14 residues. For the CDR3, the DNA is TGTGCCAGCAGCTTGTTGTCTCCGAGCTTCGAGCAGTACGTC. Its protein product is CASSLLSPSFEQYV.

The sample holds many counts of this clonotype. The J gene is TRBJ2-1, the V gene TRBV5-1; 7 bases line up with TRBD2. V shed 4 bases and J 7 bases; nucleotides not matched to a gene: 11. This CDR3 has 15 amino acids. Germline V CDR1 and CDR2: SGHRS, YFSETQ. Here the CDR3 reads CASSPALREKNEQFF. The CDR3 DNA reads TGCGCCAGCAGCCCGGCCCTGCGGGAGAAAAATGAGCAGTTCTTC.

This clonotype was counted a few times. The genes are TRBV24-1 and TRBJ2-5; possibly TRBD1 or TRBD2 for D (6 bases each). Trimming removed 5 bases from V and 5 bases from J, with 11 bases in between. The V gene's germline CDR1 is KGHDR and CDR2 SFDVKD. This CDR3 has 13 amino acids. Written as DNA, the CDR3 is TGTGCCACCAGTGTGGGGGGCTCCGAGACCCAGTACTTC. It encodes CATSVGGSETQYF.

CDR3 in amino acids: CATSDPAGEQYF. In DNA form, the CDR3 reads TGTGCCACCAGTGATCCTGCAGGAGAGCAGTACTTC. V usage is TRBV24-1 and J usage is TRBJ2-7; D call uncertain. The ends were cut back, 3 bases at V and 7 bases at J, with 9 bases in the middle. This CDR3 is 12 amino acids long. Germline CDR1 KGHDR, CDR2 SFDVKD.

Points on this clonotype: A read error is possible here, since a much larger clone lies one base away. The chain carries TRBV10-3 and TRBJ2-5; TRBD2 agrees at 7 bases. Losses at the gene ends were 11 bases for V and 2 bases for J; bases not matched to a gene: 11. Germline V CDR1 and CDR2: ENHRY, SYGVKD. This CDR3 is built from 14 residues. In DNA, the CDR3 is TGTGCCTCCACTCGTCAGCGGGATCAAGAGACCCAGTACTTC. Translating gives CASTRQRDQETQYF.

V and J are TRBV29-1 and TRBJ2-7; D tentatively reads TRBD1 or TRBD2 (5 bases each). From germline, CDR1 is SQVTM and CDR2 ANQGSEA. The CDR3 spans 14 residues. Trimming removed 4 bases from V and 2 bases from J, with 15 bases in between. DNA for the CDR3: TGCAGCGTTGGTCACGGGACGTGGACCTACGAGCAGTACTTC. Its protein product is CSVGHGTWTYEQYF.